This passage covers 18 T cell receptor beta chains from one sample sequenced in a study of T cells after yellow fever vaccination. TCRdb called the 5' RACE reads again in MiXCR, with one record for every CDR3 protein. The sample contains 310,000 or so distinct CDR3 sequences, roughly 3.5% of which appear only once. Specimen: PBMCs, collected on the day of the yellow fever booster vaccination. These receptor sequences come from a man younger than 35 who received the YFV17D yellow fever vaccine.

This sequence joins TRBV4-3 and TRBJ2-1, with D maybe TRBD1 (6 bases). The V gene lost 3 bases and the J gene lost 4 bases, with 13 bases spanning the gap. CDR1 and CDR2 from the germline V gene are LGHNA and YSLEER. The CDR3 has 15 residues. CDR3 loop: CASSHQGYPYNEQFF. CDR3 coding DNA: TGCGCCAGCAGCCACCAGGGGTATCCTTACAATGAGCAGTTCTTC.

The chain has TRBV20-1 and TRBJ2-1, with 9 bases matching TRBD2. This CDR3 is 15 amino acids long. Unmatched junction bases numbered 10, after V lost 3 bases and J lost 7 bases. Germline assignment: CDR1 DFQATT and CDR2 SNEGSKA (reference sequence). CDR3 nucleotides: TGCAGTGCTAGCTGGGCGGGGGGGCCGAGGAATGAGCAGTTCTTC. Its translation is CSASWAGGPRNEQFF.

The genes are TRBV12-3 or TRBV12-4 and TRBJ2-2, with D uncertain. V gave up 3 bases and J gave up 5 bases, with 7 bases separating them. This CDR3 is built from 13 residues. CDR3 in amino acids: CASSFVRTGELFF. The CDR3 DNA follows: TGTGCCAGCAGTTTTGTGCGGACCGGGGAGCTGTTTTTT.

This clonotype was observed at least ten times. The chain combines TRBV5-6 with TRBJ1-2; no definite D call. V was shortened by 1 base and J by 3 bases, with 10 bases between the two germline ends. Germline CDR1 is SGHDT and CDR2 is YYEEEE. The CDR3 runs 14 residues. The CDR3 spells CASSLRGVHYGYTF. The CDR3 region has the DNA TGTGCCAGCAGCTTGCGGGGAGTTCACTATGGCTACACCTTC.

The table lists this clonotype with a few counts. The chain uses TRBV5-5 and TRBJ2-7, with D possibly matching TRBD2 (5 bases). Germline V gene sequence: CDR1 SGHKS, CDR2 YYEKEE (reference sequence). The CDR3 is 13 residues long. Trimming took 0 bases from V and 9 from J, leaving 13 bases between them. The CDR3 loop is CASSLEPGMRQYV. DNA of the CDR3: TGTGCCAGCAGCTTGGAACCCGGGATGCGGCAGTACGTC.

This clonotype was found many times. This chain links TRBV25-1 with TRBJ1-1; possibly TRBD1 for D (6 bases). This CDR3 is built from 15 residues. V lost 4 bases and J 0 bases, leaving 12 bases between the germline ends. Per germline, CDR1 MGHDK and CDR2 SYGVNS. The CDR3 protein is CASSADRFMNTEAFF. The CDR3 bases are TGTGCCAGCAGTGCGGACAGATTTATGAACACTGAAGCTTTCTTT.

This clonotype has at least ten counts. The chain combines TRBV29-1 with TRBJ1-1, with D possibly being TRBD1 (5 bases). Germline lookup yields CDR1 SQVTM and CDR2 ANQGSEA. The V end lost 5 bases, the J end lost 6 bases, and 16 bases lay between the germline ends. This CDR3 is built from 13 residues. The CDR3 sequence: CSVTRQLGAEAFF. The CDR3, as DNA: TGCAGCGTTACCCGACAGTTAGGAGCTGAAGCTTTCTTT.

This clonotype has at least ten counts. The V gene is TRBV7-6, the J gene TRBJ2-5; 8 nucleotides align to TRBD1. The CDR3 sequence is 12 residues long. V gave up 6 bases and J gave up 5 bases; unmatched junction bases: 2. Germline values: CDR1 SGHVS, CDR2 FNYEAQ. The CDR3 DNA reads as TGTGCCAGCAGTCGACAGGGGGAGACCCAGTACTTC. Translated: CASSRQGETQYF. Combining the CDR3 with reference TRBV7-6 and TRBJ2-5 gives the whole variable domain GAGVSQSPRYKVTKRGQDVALRCDPISGHVSLYWYRQALGQGPEFLTYFNYEAQQDKSGLPNDRFSAERPEGSISTLTIQRTEQRDSAMYRCASSRQGETQYFGPGTRLLVL.

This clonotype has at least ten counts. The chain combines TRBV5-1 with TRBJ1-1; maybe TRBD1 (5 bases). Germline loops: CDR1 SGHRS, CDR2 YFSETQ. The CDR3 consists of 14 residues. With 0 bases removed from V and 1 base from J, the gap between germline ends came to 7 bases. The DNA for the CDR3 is TGCGCCAGCAGCTTGGAGGGGACGAACACTGAAGCTTTCTTT. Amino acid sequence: CASSLEGTNTEAFF.

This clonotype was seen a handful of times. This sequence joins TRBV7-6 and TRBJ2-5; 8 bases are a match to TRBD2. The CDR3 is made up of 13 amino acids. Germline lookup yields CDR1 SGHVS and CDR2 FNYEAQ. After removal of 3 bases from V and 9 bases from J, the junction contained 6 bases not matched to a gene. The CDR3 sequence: CASSFRAGAAQYF. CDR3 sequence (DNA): TGTGCCAGCAGCTTCAGAGCGGGGGCGGCCCAGTACTTC.

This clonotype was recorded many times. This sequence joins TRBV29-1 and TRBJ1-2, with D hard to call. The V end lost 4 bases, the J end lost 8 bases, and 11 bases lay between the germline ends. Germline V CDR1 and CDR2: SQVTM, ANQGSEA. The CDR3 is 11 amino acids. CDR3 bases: TGCAGCGTTGGGTCGGGCCGCGGCTACACCTTC. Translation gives CSVGSGRGYTF.

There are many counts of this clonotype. The CDR3 bases are TGCGCCAGCAGCATCGACCTGAACACTGAAGCTTTCTTT. It yields the protein CASSIDLNTEAFF. V gene TRBV5-1 combines with J gene TRBJ1-1; the D is unclear. Germline CDR1 reads SGHRS; CDR2 reads YFSETQ. Trimming left V 4 bases short and J 0 bases short, with 7 bases between. This CDR3 contains 13 residues.

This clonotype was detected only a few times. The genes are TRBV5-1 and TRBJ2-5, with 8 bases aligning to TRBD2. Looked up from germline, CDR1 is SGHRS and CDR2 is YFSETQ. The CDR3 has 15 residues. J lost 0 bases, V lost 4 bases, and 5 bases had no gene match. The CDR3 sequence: CASSRGGPDQETQYF. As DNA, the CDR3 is TGCGCCAGCAGCCGGGGGGGGCCTGACCAAGAGACCCAGTACTTC.

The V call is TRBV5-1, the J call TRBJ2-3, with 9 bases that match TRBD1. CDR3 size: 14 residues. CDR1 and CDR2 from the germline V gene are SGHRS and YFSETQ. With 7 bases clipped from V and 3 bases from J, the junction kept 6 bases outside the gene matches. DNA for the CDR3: TGCGCCAGCGTACCGGGACAGGGTACAGATACGCAGTATTTT. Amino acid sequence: CASVPGQGTDTQYF. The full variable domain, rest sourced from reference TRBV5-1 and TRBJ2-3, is KAGVTQTPRYLIKTRGQQVTLSCSPISGHRSVSWYQQTPGQGLQFLFEYFSETQRNKGNFPGRFSGRQFSNSRSEMNVSTLELGDSALYLCASVPGQGTDTQYFGPGTRLTVL.

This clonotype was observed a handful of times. The CDR3 coding sequence is TGTGCCAGCAGCGAAGGGGGCCTAGCGGGCTACGAGCAGTACGTC. This encodes CASSEGGLAGYEQYV. The chain couples TRBV7-2 to TRBJ2-7, with D tentatively TRBD2 (8 bases). CDR1 and CDR2 (germline): SGHTA, FQGNSA. Deletions cut 5 bases from V and 3 bases from J, with 17 bases between. The CDR3 runs 15 residues.

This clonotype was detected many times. The CDR3 reads CASSWGSSYNEQFF. The CDR3, as DNA: TGTGCCAGCAGTTGGGGGAGCTCCTACAATGAGCAGTTCTTC. The chain uses TRBV12-3 or TRBV12-4 and TRBJ2-1; D possibly matches TRBD1 or TRBD2 (5 bases each). Deletions cut 4 bases from V and 0 bases from J, with 7 bases between. The CDR3 spans 14 residues.

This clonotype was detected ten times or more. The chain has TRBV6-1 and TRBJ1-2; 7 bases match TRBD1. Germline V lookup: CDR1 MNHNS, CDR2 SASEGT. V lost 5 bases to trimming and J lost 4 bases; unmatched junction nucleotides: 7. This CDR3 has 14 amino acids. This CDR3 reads CASSPTGTVYGYTF. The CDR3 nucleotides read TGTGCCAGCAGTCCGACAGGGACGGTCTATGGCTACACCTTC.

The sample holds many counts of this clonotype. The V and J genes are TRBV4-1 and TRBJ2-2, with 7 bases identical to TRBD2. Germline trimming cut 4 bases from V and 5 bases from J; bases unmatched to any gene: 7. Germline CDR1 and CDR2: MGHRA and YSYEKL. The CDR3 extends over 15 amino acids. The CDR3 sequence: CASSRGGSGTGELFF. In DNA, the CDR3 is TGCGCCAGCAGCCGGGGGGGATCGGGAACCGGGGAGCTGTTTTTT.